The 17 T cell receptor beta chains below come from one sample, sequenced in a study of blood T cell repertoires in COVID-19. Sequencing used immunoSEQ multiplex PCR; TCRdb keeps in-frame clones, though not all of them. The sample has about 170,000 clones, 85% seen once; the top ten hold 3% to 3.5%. Sequencing was performed on peripheral blood. These receptor sequences come from a human donor with acute or convalescent COVID-19. The donor label of this sample is uncertain.

The gene calls are TRBV27 and TRBJ2-2; D not certain. The CDR3 is 13 amino acids. Germline-derived CDR1 and CDR2 are MNHEY and SMNVEV (reference sequence). V lost 5 bases and J lost 9, with 13 bases in between. DNA for the CDR3: TGTGCCAGCAGTCCGCCCCTTAGCCGGGAGCTGTTTTTT. As protein: CASSPPLSRELFF.

This sequence joins TRBV27 and TRBJ2-2; D is unclear. Germline V gene sequence: CDR1 MNHEY, CDR2 SMNVEV (reference sequence). CDR3 length: 14 residues. V lost 5 bases and J lost 3, with 10 bases in between. The CDR3 spells CASSRVSDTGELFF. In nucleotides, the CDR3 is TGTGCCAGCAGTCGGGTCTCTGACACCGGGGAGCTGTTTTTT.

The chain recombines TRBV15 with TRBJ2-7; TRBD1 matches 7 bases. CDR1 and CDR2 from the germline V gene are LNHNV and YYDKDF (reference sequence). This CDR3 has 14 residues. J gave up 3 bases and V 3 bases, and 5 bases lay outside the gene matches. Here the CDR3 reads CATSSPGQLYEQYF. For the CDR3, the DNA is TGTGCCACCAGCAGCCCGGGACAGCTCTACGAGCAGTACTTC.

This rearrangement joins TRBV5-4 to TRBJ1-3; D is perhaps TRBD1 (6 bases). The V gene's germline CDR1 is SGHNT and CDR2 YYREEE (reference sequence). The CDR3 spans 15 residues. V shed 3 bases and J shed 4 bases, with 14 bases lying between them. The CDR3 region is CASSSPTGTGNTIYF. CDR3 DNA sequence: TGTGCCAGCAGCTCACCCACAGGGACCGGAAACACCATATATTTT.

The chain recombines TRBV7-2 with TRBJ1-5; a weak D match, TRBD1 (6 bases). CDR3 length equals 17 residues. CDR1 is SGHTA and CDR2 is FQGNSA in the germline V gene. Trimming took 5 bases from V and 0 from J, leaving 17 bases between them. For the CDR3, the DNA is TGTGCCAGCAGCCCCACCGGGACACGGAATAGCAATCAGCCCCAGCATTTT. This gives the protein CASSPTGTRNSNQPQHF.

This rearrangement joins TRBV10-1 to TRBJ2-2; D call uncertain. V lost 4 bases and J 4 bases, leaving 10 bases between the germline ends. Looked up from germline, CDR1 is WNHNN and CDR2 is SYGVQD (reference sequence). This CDR3 has 14 amino acids. The CDR3 bases are TGCGCCAGCAGTGGACCAGGAATCACCGGGGAGCTGTTTTTT. Translated, it gives CASSGPGITGELFF.

This clone appeared a single time. This chain joins TRBV28 and TRBJ2-3, with TRBD2 matching 11 bases. Germline V gene lookup returns CDR1 MDHEN and CDR2 SYDVKM. Trimming cost V 3 bases and J 5 bases; bases outside gene matches: 16. CDR3 size: 19 residues. The CDR3 is CASSFGTSGRTRGGDTQYF. The DNA of the CDR3 is TGTGCCAGCAGTTTTGGGACTAGCGGTCGAACTCGTGGAGGAGATACGCAGTATTTT.

V and J are TRBV4-1 and TRBJ1-5, with a tentative D call TRBD1 (5 bases). Trimming took off 11 bases at V and 0 bases at J, with 11 bases between the two ends. This CDR3 region has 13 residues. The germline V gene encodes CDR1 MGHRA and CDR2 YSYEKL. CDR3 DNA: TGCGCCGTGGACAACTATAGCAATCAGCCCCAGCATTTT. This codes for CAVDNYSNQPQHF.

Here the CDR3 reads CASSDYAYSNQPQHF. Written as DNA, the CDR3 is TGTGCCAGCAGTGACTACGCGTATAGCAATCAGCCCCAGCATTTT. The chain recombines TRBV2 with TRBJ1-5; D uncertain. V was cut by 3 bases and J by 0 bases, with 9 bases left in between. The germline V gene has CDR1 SNHLY and CDR2 FYNNEI. The CDR3 has 15 residues.

J is TRBJ1-1 and V is TRBV7-2, with TRBD1 matching over 10 bases. V was pared by 5 bases and J by 3 bases, with 9 bases of the junction left unmatched. This CDR3 is built from 16 residues. Germline loops: CDR1 SGHTA, CDR2 FQGNSA. This CDR3 is CASSTGQGMGYTEAFF. CDR3 nucleotide sequence: TGTGCCAGCAGCACGGGACAGGGGATGGGGTACACTGAAGCTTTCTTT.

V is TRBV18 and J is TRBJ1-1; a possible D gene is TRBD1 (5 bases). In germline, CDR1 is KGHSH, CDR2 LQKENI. The V gene lost 2 bases and the J gene lost 5 bases, with 15 bases spanning the gap. The CDR3 is 15 residues long. CDR3 amino acids: CASSPNVAGKTEAFF. In DNA form, the CDR3 reads TGTGCCAGCTCACCAAACGTAGCAGGGAAGACTGAAGCTTTCTTT.

The chain combines TRBV19 with TRBJ2-2; D perhaps matches TRBD1 (7 bases). V shed 1 base and J shed 5 bases, with 17 bases lying between them. This CDR3 has 17 amino acids. Germline V gene lookup returns CDR1 LNHDA and CDR2 SQIVND (reference sequence). The CDR3 sequence: CASSIGSLTGRTGELFF. For the CDR3, the DNA is TGTGCCAGTAGTATAGGGTCATTGACAGGGAGGACCGGGGAGCTGTTTTTT.

V is TRBV19 and J is TRBJ1-2; 9 nucleotides agree with TRBD1. V shed 7 bases, J shed 8 bases, and the junction held 17 bases outside the gene matches. Per germline, CDR1 LNHDA and CDR2 SQIVND (reference sequence). The CDR3 is made up of 16 amino acids. The CDR3 spells CASTWDRVNPHHGYTF. The DNA for the CDR3 is TGTGCCAGTACCTGGGACAGGGTGAATCCCCACCACGGCTACACCTTC.

The rearrangement uses TRBV28 and TRBJ1-1, with D perhaps matching TRBD1 (6 bases). The germline V gene has CDR1 MDHEN and CDR2 SYDVKM. V was trimmed by 5 bases and J by 10 bases, leaving 14 bases between them. The CDR3 length is 12 residues. The chain's CDR3 is CASSVTGEGAFF. Here the CDR3 DNA reads TGTGCCAGCAGTGTGACAGGAGAAGGAGCTTTCTTT. Drawing the rest from reference TRBV28 and TRBJ1-1, the complete variable domain is DVKVTQSSRYLVKRTGEKVFLECVQDMDHENMFWYRQDPGLGLRLIYFSYDVKMKEKGDIPEGYSVSREKKERFSLILESASTNQTSMYLCASSVTGEGAFFGQGTRLTVV.

This clone showed up just a few times. The chain links TRBV11-2 to TRBJ2-1, with a weak D call TRBD2 (5 bases). Germline assignment: CDR1 SGHAT and CDR2 FQNNGV. This CDR3 has 17 amino acids. Trimming took 1 base from V and 9 from J, leaving 22 bases between them. Here the CDR3 reads CASSLVDWVAASSEQFF. The CDR3 DNA reads as TGTGCCAGCAGCTTAGTCGATTGGGTTGCGGCTAGCTCTGAGCAGTTCTTC.

The CDR3, as DNA: TGTGCCAGCAGTTTAGGAGGATACTATGGCTACACCTTC. Its translation is CASSLGGYYGYTF. The chain uses TRBV27 and TRBJ1-2, with D unclear. Trimming shortened V by 2 bases and J by 3 bases, and 7 bases separated the two germline ends. This CDR3 is built from 13 residues. From germline, CDR1 is MNHEY and CDR2 SMNVEV (reference sequence).

The J gene is TRBJ1-3, the V gene TRBV5-1, with 8 nucleotides matching TRBD1. The V segment lost 4 bases and the J segment 2 bases; nucleotides outside the gene matches: 14. The CDR3 consists of 18 residues. CDR1 is SGHRS, CDR2 YFSETQ, per germline. In DNA, the CDR3 is TGCGCCAGCAGCCCGTTCCGGACAGGGTCATTAACTGGAAACACCATATATTTT. It codes for CASSPFRTGSLTGNTIYF.